The 23 T cell receptor beta chains presented below share a single source sample, sequenced in a study of identifying expanded T cells in peripheral blood. Profiling relied on immunoSEQ multiplex PCR, and the TCRdb table lists in-frame clones only, not all of them. This repertoire shows about 120,000 clones, around 84% found once; its top ten account for 3.3%. The sample comprised blood. The source is a person aged 18 to 75 in good health.

As to this clone: Its ends do not fully match the called genes, so a read error is possible. The V and J genes are TRBV20-1 and TRBJ2-3; possibly TRBD1 for D (6 bases). CDR1 is DFQATT and CDR2 is SNEGSKA in the germline V gene (reference sequence). The CDR3 extends over 11 amino acids. The CDR3 spells CSAQRTATQYF. The CDR3 nucleotides are TGCAGTGCGCAAAGGACAGCTACGCAGTATTTT.

The rearrangement joins TRBV18 to TRBJ2-2; tentative D call: TRBD1 (6 bases). CDR1 KGHSH and CDR2 LQKENI come from the germline V gene. V lost 4 bases and J lost 6, with 9 bases in between. This CDR3 contains 13 residues. The CDR3 DNA sequence: TGTGCCAGCTCACTTAACAGGGCCGGGGAGCTGTTTTTT. Protein sequence: CASSLNRAGELFF.

The chain employs TRBV18 and TRBJ2-1; D is perhaps TRBD1 or TRBD2 (6 bases each). The CDR3 length is 14 residues. V was clipped by 3 bases and J by 8 bases, with 14 bases between them. Germline CDR1 is KGHSH and CDR2 is LQKENI. The CDR3 DNA reads TGTGCCAGCTCACCGCCCGGGGGCAGGGATGAGCAGTTCTTC. It encodes CASSPPGGRDEQFF.

Only one count was recorded for this clone. The gene calls are TRBV6-5 and TRBJ2-7, with a weak D call TRBD1 (6 bases). The CDR3 covers 13 residues. Per the germline V gene, CDR1 is MNHEY and CDR2 is SVGAGI. V shed 9 bases and J shed 4 bases, with 16 bases lying between them. CDR3 in amino acids: CARACGTLYEQYF. CDR3 DNA: TGTGCCAGAGCGTGTGGGACACTGTACGAGCAGTACTTC.

The chain couples TRBV5-1 to TRBJ2-6, with 9 bases aligning to TRBD1. The J segment lost 3 bases and the V segment lost 0 bases, leaving 7 bases of the junction unmatched. CDR1 is SGHRS, CDR2 YFSETQ, per germline. The CDR3 length is 18 residues. The CDR3 spells CASSLVRGQGYGANVLTF. CDR3 coding DNA: TGCGCCAGCAGCTTGGTAAGGGGACAGGGTTATGGGGCCAACGTCCTGACTTTC.

The J gene is TRBJ1-1, the V gene TRBV28, with D maybe TRBD1 (6 bases). With 4 bases removed from V and 7 bases from J, the gap between germline ends came to 13 bases. The CDR3 is made up of 13 amino acids. The germline V gene encodes CDR1 MDHEN and CDR2 SYDVKM. Here the CDR3 reads CASSSYRTDEAFF. In nucleotides, the CDR3 is TGTGCCAGCAGTTCTTATCGGACAGATGAAGCTTTCTTT.

The chain is built from TRBV30 and TRBJ2-5; D gene unclear. V lost 2 bases to trimming and J lost 7 bases, with 11 bases between them. This CDR3 region has 12 residues. The germline CDR1 and CDR2 sequences are GTSNPN and SVGIG (reference sequence). CDR3 residues: CAWSWVSTTQYF. The CDR3 DNA follows: TGTGCCTGGAGTTGGGTGTCGACGACCCAGTACTTC.

The chain recombines TRBV6-5 with TRBJ1-2, with D possibly matching TRBD1 (5 bases). The CDR3 contains 13 residues. Germline V gene data show CDR1 as MNHEY and CDR2 as SVGAGI. V lost 5 bases, J lost 6 bases, and 13 bases lay in between. The CDR3 DNA reads TGTGCCAGCAGTCCGAACCGGGGGAATGGCTACACCTTC. As protein: CASSPNRGNGYTF.

The V and J genes are TRBV30 and TRBJ2-1; D is uncertain. This CDR3 has 14 amino acids. From germline, CDR1 is GTSNPN and CDR2 SVGIG (reference sequence). V lost 5 bases to trimming and J lost 2 bases, with 13 bases between them. Here the CDR3 reads CAWGRSSTYNEQFF. In DNA, the CDR3 is TGTGCCTGGGGACGGAGTAGCACCTACAATGAGCAGTTCTTC.

The rearrangement uses TRBV13 and TRBJ2-1; 8 positions match TRBD2. Germline values: CDR1 PRHDT, CDR2 FYEKMQ (reference sequence). Trimming took 3 bases from V and 6 from J; bases not matched to a gene: 7. The CDR3 loop spans 15 amino acids. CDR3 nucleotides: TGTGCCAGCAGCTTCCGGGGGGGCCGGATCAATGAGCAGTTCTTC. It codes for CASSFRGGRINEQFF.

The V call is TRBV19, the J call TRBJ1-1, with 9 bases matching TRBD1. V lost 6 bases, J lost 0 bases, and 5 bases stayed unmatched. Per germline, CDR1 LNHDA and CDR2 SQIVND (reference sequence). The CDR3 contains 15 residues. CDR3 DNA sequence: TGTGCCAGTAGCCGGGACAGGGAGGTGAACACTGAAGCTTTCTTT. Amino acid sequence: CASSRDREVNTEAFF.

The gene calls are TRBV5-1 and TRBJ2-1, with 8 bases fitting TRBD2. The V segment lost 3 bases and the J segment 8 bases; nucleotides outside the gene matches: 10. In germline, CDR1 is SGHRS, CDR2 YFSETQ. The CDR3 runs 15 residues. As DNA, the CDR3 is TGCGCCAGCAGCTCCGGGGGGGCCACCGTGGATGAGCAGTTCTTC. This sequence encodes CASSSGGATVDEQFF.

The chain couples TRBV7-8 to TRBJ2-1; D is unclear. Germline CDR1 and CDR2: SGHVS and FQNEAQ. V lost 5 bases to trimming and J lost 6 bases, with 14 bases between them. The CDR3 is made up of 14 amino acids. The CDR3 region is CASSRRKLSNEQFF. CDR3 nucleotide sequence: TGTGCCAGCAGCCGCCGGAAATTAAGCAATGAGCAGTTCTTC.

The V call is TRBV5-1, the J call TRBJ1-1; D is perhaps TRBD1 (5 bases). Germline CDR1 and CDR2: SGHRS and YFSETQ. Trimming cost V 0 bases and J 4 bases, with 19 bases left between them. The CDR3 contains 17 residues. CDR3 sequence reads: CASSLGWDSLGPTEAFF. For the CDR3, the DNA is TGCGCCAGCAGCTTGGGTTGGGACTCCTTGGGGCCCACTGAAGCTTTCTTT.

The chain combines TRBV12-5 with TRBJ1-5, with D maybe TRBD1 (5 bases). V was clipped by 5 bases and J by 5 bases, with 10 bases between them. The germline CDR1 and CDR2 sequences are LGHNT and FRNRAP. The CDR3 is 13 residues long. This chain's CDR3 is CASGLDSYQPQHF. The CDR3 DNA reads TGTGCTAGTGGTCTTGACAGTTATCAGCCCCAGCATTTT.

CDR3 nucleotide sequence: TGTGCCAGCAGTGCTGAACGGACATCCTACGAGCAGTACTTC. Translation gives CASSAERTSYEQYF. The V call is TRBV2, the J call TRBJ2-7; possibly TRBD1 for D (5 bases). CDR3 length: 14 amino acids. Germline V gene data show CDR1 as SNHLY and CDR2 as FYNNEI. Between the trimmed V and J ends, which lost 4 bases and 1 base, there was a span of 11 bases.

The chain carries TRBV7-2 and TRBJ1-5; D is possibly TRBD1 (6 bases). The V and J ends lost 5 bases and 7 bases respectively, with 9 bases between them. The CDR3 has 12 amino acids. From germline, CDR1 is SGHTA and CDR2 FQGNSA. Here the CDR3 reads CASSLTGQPQHF. Written as DNA, the CDR3 is TGTGCCAGCAGCCTCACAGGGCAGCCCCAGCATTTT.

CDR3 region: CASSPPDEDRGNEQFF. The CDR3 DNA follows: TGTGCCAGCAGCCCGCCCGACGAAGACAGGGGTAATGAGCAGTTCTTC. The chain employs TRBV28 and TRBJ2-1, with 8 bases lining up with TRBD1. The trim removed 6 bases at V and 7 bases at J, leaving 14 bases unmatched. CDR3 length equals 16 residues. In germline, CDR1 is MDHEN, CDR2 SYDVKM.

V is TRBV7-6 and J is TRBJ1-2; D is undetermined. The CDR3 is 13 amino acids. Germline loops: CDR1 SGHVS, CDR2 FNYEAQ. V was clipped by 1 base and J by 2 bases, with 5 bases between them. The CDR3 bases are TGTGCCAGCAGCTTAGGTCCCAACTATGGCTACACCTTC. Encoded protein: CASSLGPNYGYTF.

This clone was observed a handful of times. The chain joins TRBV2 to TRBJ1-2; 7 bases map to TRBD1. V shed 5 bases and J 2 bases; nucleotides not matched to a gene: 2. In germline, CDR1 is SNHLY, CDR2 FYNNEI. The CDR3 has 13 residues. The DNA for the CDR3 is TGTGCCAGCAGTTGGGACAGAAACTATGGCTACACCTTC. It translates to CASSWDRNYGYTF.

The chain uses TRBV7-9 and TRBJ2-5, with 7 bases aligning to TRBD1. The germline gives CDR1 SEHNR, CDR2 FQNEAQ (reference sequence). This CDR3 has 15 residues. V shed 4 bases, J shed 5 bases, and the junction held 10 bases outside the gene matches. CDR3 DNA: TGTGCCAGCAGCTCACGCGACAGGGACCTCGAGACCCAGTACTTC. Translating it yields CASSSRDRDLETQYF. Together with reference TRBV7-9 and TRBJ2-5, the CDR3 gives the full variable domain: DTGVSQNPRHKITKRGQNVTFRCDPISEHNRLYWYRQTLGQGPEFLTYFQNEAQLEKSRLLSDRFSAERPKGSFSTLEIQRTEQGDSAMYLCASSSRDRDLETQYFGPGTRLLVL.

V usage is TRBV9 and J usage is TRBJ2-7; 9 bases align to TRBD1. The CDR3 has 16 residues. The V gene end was trimmed by 0 bases and the J gene end by 2 bases; junction bases not matched to a gene: 6. Per the germline V gene, CDR1 is SGDLS and CDR2 is YYNGEE. The CDR3 is CASSVGRGQGTYEQYF. Here the CDR3 DNA reads TGTGCCAGCAGCGTAGGAAGGGGACAGGGCACCTACGAGCAGTACTTC.

V is TRBV5-8 and J is TRBJ1-3; D is uncertain. Germline V CDR1 and CDR2: SGHTS, YDEGEE. This CDR3 spans 16 amino acids. With 1 base removed from V and 0 bases from J, the gap between germline ends came to 11 bases. In DNA, the CDR3 is TGTGCCAGCAGCTTGATCCCTAGGAGCTCTGGAAACACCATATATTTT. Translation gives CASSLIPRSSGNTIYF.